This T cell receptor (beta chain) was recovered during a study of T cell responses to AZD1222 COVID-19 vaccine. Doses given second, at about 4 or about 12 weeks, were pooled. Data came from immunoSEQ multiplex PCR; TCRdb stores just in-frame clones and leaves some out. The sample has tens of thousands of clones, 80% seen once. Source: peripheral blood, taken 28 days after the second AZD1222 dose. The receptor's source is an adult who received the AZD1222 COVID-19 vaccine.

The CDR3 loop reads CATSRDTRTALIEGYTF. The CDR3 DNA reads as TGTGCCACCAGCAGAGATACCCGGACCGCCTTGATAGAGGGCTACACCTTC. The gene calls are TRBV15 and TRBJ1-2, with unresolved D. The CDR3 extends over 17 amino acids. The V and J ends lost 0 bases and 8 bases respectively, with 22 bases between them. CDR1 and CDR2 from the germline V gene are LNHNV and YYDKDF (reference sequence).